This T cell receptor beta chain is from a study of T cell responses to AZD1222 COVID-19 vaccine (dated by TCRdb to the early 2020s). Context from the whole study: A total of about 250 trial participants underwent TCR sequencing, of whom roughly 210 had received two doses of AZD1222 and about 25 had received two doses of the MenACWY control vaccine. Trial participants were enrolled by age into subgroups of 18-55, 56-69 and 70-plus years, and approximately 150, 30 and 60 TCR-sequenced participants, respectively, were included in these subgroups.

A remark on this clone: This clone's antigen is unknown. No base quality values were provided; no much bigger clone lies one nucleotide off.

The CDR3 regions of human TCRbeta chains were analyzed by immunosequencing. The authors' analysis ran thus. Repertoire TCRs were checked for matches against a reference library of SARS-CoV-2-specific TCRs that had been generated using the MIRA antigen-specificity platform. Breadth was defined as the fraction of unique TCRs that were SARS-CoV-2-associated. Depth was defined as the fraction of total T cells that were SARS-CoV-2-associated. Using the MIRA data, each spike-specific TCR was assigned both to the spike region to which the TCR was reactive and to a CD4 or CD8 class. Log10-transformed breadth and depth values were compared by one-way ANOVA with Sidak's multiple comparisons tests. TCRdb took this table from immuneACCESS and kept in-frame rearrangements with V and J called. Such tables lack part of the clones; where checked against another copy, unresolved V genes explain under half of the gap, and the rest is unexplained. The DNA was the basis for D and trimming; V, J and clone size are from that table. This sample is represented by about 5,000 clones; 70% to 90% of them were singletons. The top ten constitute around 5.3% of the sample.

What the research found in general, with its limitations: Conclusions about previously exposed vaccinees were limited because only a handful of AZD1222 recipients were SARS-CoV-2 seropositive at baseline. After two AZD1222 doses, both the breadth and the depth of spike-specific TCRs were significantly higher than at day 0 and than in MenACWY recipients. Participants were mostly white British, with more females than males. The authors suggested clonal diversity may have been underestimated. Because no day 14 peak-response samples were available, the repertoires could be characterized only after the peak T cell response. The whole spike protein was spanned by vaccine-associated CD4 TCRs, and dominant responses were seen in regions 160-218 and 743-854. The 56-69-year group was small, and its depth increase did not reach significance, likely because of low power. Reportedly, close to half of the unique spike-specific TCRs recognized epitopes lying outside the regions that are mutated in the B.1.351 and B.1.1.7 variants.

What this sample's time point label stands for: about 28 days (+/-7) after the second vaccine dose. AZD1222 recipients whose second dose came at about 4 weeks and those whose second dose came at about 12 weeks were combined into one group, since spike-specific TCR depth and breadth did not differ between the two schedules. Vaccinee samples were obtained from the UK trials COV001 and COV002, which included a single-blind randomized controlled phase 2/3 trial of AZD1222 (ChAdOx1 nCoV-19) in healthy adults. For TCRbeta chain sequencing, PBMC samples from trial participants were taken at day 0 and at day 28 after the second dose. Material: peripheral blood, obtained 28 days after the second AZD1222 dose. The sequence was collected from an adult who received the AZD1222 COVID-19 vaccine.

The CDR3 reads as follows: CASSTRGGWVGETQYF. The sequence in DNA is TGTGCCAGCAGCACCCGCGGTGGGTGGGTAGGAGAGACCCAGTACTTC. The chain is encoded by TRBV7-2 joined to TRBJ2-5; the D gene cannot be resolved reliably. Per the germline V gene, SGHTA is the CDR1 and FQGNSA is the CDR2. A distance of 20 bases separates the germline ends of V and J, which lose 5 bases and 4 bases respectively. From the cysteine through the phenylalanine, the CDR3 covers 16 amino acids. Left in the record is the CDR3 DNA by itself, 48 bases read in frame from the first base.